This TCR beta chain emerged from a study of T cell repertoires in cytomegalovirus infection. Study-level information: The public TCR beta signatures pointed to both CMV infection and matching HLA type.

CDR1 is MGHRA, CDR2 YSYEKL, per germline. This CDR3 has 16 amino acids. V gave up 3 bases and J gave up 0 bases, with 14 bases separating them. This clonotype was counted ten times or more. Its antigen is unidentified. TCRdb redid the calling of the reads with MiXCR, one entry per CDR3 protein. The sample consists of approximately 130,000 distinct CDR3 sequences, around 25% of them appearing once. Study-level findings and limits: Pooled public TCR beta family frequency picked out CMV carriers with the relevant HLA. Ex vivo responses were dominated by HLA-C-restricted CMV-specific TCR beta clonotypes.

The chain carries TRBV4-1 and TRBJ1-1, with no clear D. The receptor was isolated from a human donor in good health (CMV status not recorded). Some clones in this sample may be carry-over from other donors' samples. What was sequenced was PBMCs, sequenced either directly or after in vitro stimulation (not recorded which). The CDR3 loop reads CASSHASASMNTEAFF. The CDR3 DNA is TGCGCCAGCAGCCATGCAAGTGCCTCCATGAACACTGAAGCTTTCTTT.